The 2 T cell receptor beta chains presented below share a single source sample, sequenced in a study of control samples from healthy donors and cancer patients. Clones were read by immunoSEQ multiplex PCR, and TCRdb kept only the in-frame ones, dropping some. The data show about 140,000 clones, more than 85% seen once. Sequenced input: blood. The receptors here all came from a woman younger than 45 in good health.

The CDR3 sequence is CSVEDRNTQYF. CDR3 DNA: TGCAGCGTTGAAGATCGAAATACGCAGTATTTT. The chain joins TRBV29-1 to TRBJ2-3; no firm D call. The CDR3 totals 11 residues. V lost 0 bases to trimming and J lost 7 bases, with 5 bases between them. The germline V gene has CDR1 SQVTM and CDR2 ANQGSEA.

The gene calls are TRBV3-1 (or the pseudogene TRBV3-2) and TRBJ2-3; D is unclear. CDR3 length: 14 residues. Germline CDR1 is LGHDT and CDR2 is YNNKEL (reference sequence). V lost 0 bases and J lost 8, with 12 bases in between. The CDR3 loop reads CASSQEPSAGTQYF. CDR3 nucleotides: TGTGCCAGCAGCCAAGAGCCCTCTGCCGGTACGCAGTATTTT.